The present TCR beta chain was sequenced within a study of CD8+CD57+ T cells in acquired aplastic anemia. It was patients with CD8+CD57+ cell expansion by flow cytometry who were chosen for sequencing. Trimming took 4 bases from V and 3 from J; bases not matched to a gene: 5. CDR1 and CDR2 from the germline V gene are KGHDR and SFDVKD. This CDR3 has 14 residues. Investigators profiled TCR beta VDJ and CDR3 from genomic DNA template. TCRdb itself ran the reads through MiXCR, one entry per CDR3 protein. This sample has around 180,000 distinct CDR3 sequences, with 45% to 60% found just once. The chain combines TRBV24-1 with TRBJ2-7; the match to TRBD1 covers 7 bases. The receptor comes from a human donor with aplastic anemia. Sequenced material: sorted CD4+, CD8+, or CD8+CD57+ T cells (not recorded which) from PBMCs. The CDR3 coding sequence is TGTGCCACCAGTGAATCAGGGGGTGACTACGAGCAGTACTTC. As protein: CATSESGGDYEQYF.